Presented here are 21 T cell receptor beta chains from one specimen sequenced in a study of cytomegalovirus exposure and HLA in healthy donors. Only in-frame clones appear in the TCRdb table, and some are missing; sequencing was by immunoSEQ multiplex PCR. The sample yields approximately 82,000 clones, 85% to 95% seen once. Sequenced material: PBMCs. These receptor sequences come from a woman between 18 and 29 years old in good health and CMV-seronegative.

V and J are TRBV7-2 and TRBJ2-7, with 12 bases lining up with TRBD2. J lost 13 bases, V lost 4 bases, and 8 bases had no gene match. Germline V gene sequence: CDR1 SGHTA, CDR2 FQGNSA. The CDR3 sequence is 13 residues long. As DNA, the CDR3 is TGTGCCAGCAGCTCCCGGACTAGCGGGGACGTTTACTTC. As protein: CASSSRTSGDVYF.

The J gene is TRBJ2-1, the V gene TRBV27, with D hard to call. This CDR3 is built from 16 residues. Germline V gene lookup returns CDR1 MNHEY and CDR2 SMNVEV (reference sequence). Trimming stripped 0 bases from V and 7 bases from J, with 16 bases between. CDR3: CASSLSLLKTGNEQFF. The CDR3 DNA sequence: TGTGCCAGCAGTTTATCCCTTTTGAAGACCGGGAATGAGCAGTTCTTC.

This rearrangement joins TRBV9 to TRBJ1-1; 7 nucleotides align to TRBD1. The ends lost 4 bases at V and 3 bases at J; junction bases unmatched: 9. The germline V gene has CDR1 SGDLS and CDR2 YYNGEE. The CDR3 has 15 residues. The CDR3 DNA sequence: TGTGCCAGCAGCCCCATAGGGGGCGCAGACACTGAAGCTTTCTTT. This codes for CASSPIGGADTEAFF. Variable domain in full (rest from reference TRBV9 and TRBJ1-1): DSGVTQTPKHLITATGQRVTLRCSPRSGDLSVYWYQQSLDQGLQFLIQYYNGEERAKGNILERFSAQQFPDLHSELNLSSLELGDSALYFCASSPIGGADTEAFFGQGTRLTVV.

The chain couples TRBV28 to TRBJ2-7; tentative D call: TRBD1 (6 bases). CDR3 length: 14 amino acids. Trimming pared 5 bases from V and 5 bases from J, leaving 16 bases between. CDR1 MDHEN and CDR2 SYDVKM come from the germline V gene. DNA for the CDR3: TGTGCCAGCAGTACAGGGAGCCAAATCCACGAGCAGTACTTC. Its protein is CASSTGSQIHEQYF.

CDR3 protein: CASSPRTSGTTDTQYF. The DNA of the CDR3 is TGTGCCAGCAGCCCTCGGACTAGCGGGACGACAGATACGCAGTATTTT. This chain uses TRBV7-8 with TRBJ2-3; 12 nucleotides align to TRBD2. This CDR3 has 16 residues. CDR1 is SGHVS, CDR2 FQNEAQ, per germline. J was trimmed by 3 bases and V by 5 bases; bases with no gene match: 6.

The V gene is TRBV7-2, the J gene TRBJ2-5, with 9 bases matching TRBD1. Per the germline V gene, CDR1 is SGHTA and CDR2 is FQGNSA. The CDR3 has 13 residues. After removal of 6 bases from V and 4 bases from J, the junction contained 3 bases not matched to a gene. The CDR3 reads CASSGDRAETQYF. The CDR3 nucleotides are TGTGCCAGCAGTGGGGACAGGGCAGAGACCCAGTACTTC.

The count of this clone is one. The V call is TRBV5-1, the J call TRBJ2-7; no clear D gene. Trimming cost V 0 bases and J 2 bases, with 12 bases left between them. Germline values: CDR1 SGHRS, CDR2 YFSETQ. The CDR3 loop spans 15 amino acids. The CDR3 sequence is CASSLVFAGTYEQYF. As DNA, the CDR3 is TGCGCCAGCAGCTTGGTGTTCGCAGGTACCTACGAGCAGTACTTC.

The V call is TRBV19, the J call TRBJ2-1, with D tentatively TRBD1 (6 bases). Trimming shortened V by 5 bases and J by 3 bases, and 14 bases separated the two germline ends. CDR1 is LNHDA and CDR2 is SQIVND in the germline V gene (reference sequence). CDR3 length: 15 residues. CDR3 DNA sequence: TGTGCCAGTAGTTGGACAGTCAATATCTACAATGAGCAGTTCTTC. This codes for CASSWTVNIYNEQFF.

The V gene is TRBV14, the J gene TRBJ2-7; TRBD1 matches 9 bases. V lost 1 base, J lost 4 bases, and 5 bases stayed unmatched. Germline V lookup: CDR1 SGHDN, CDR2 FVKESK. The CDR3 has 15 amino acids. CDR3 in amino acids: CASSQVGTGSYEQYF. The CDR3 region has the DNA TGTGCCAGCAGCCAAGTTGGGACAGGGAGTTACGAGCAGTACTTC.

The rearrangement links TRBV7-2 to TRBJ1-4; 9 bases fit TRBD1. The trim removed 5 bases at V and 5 bases at J, leaving 6 bases unmatched. The CDR3 consists of 15 residues. The germline CDR1 and CDR2 sequences are SGHTA and FQGNSA. As DNA, the CDR3 is TGTGCCAGCAGCCCCTCCGGGACAGGGAATGAAAAACTGTTTTTT. This gives the protein CASSPSGTGNEKLFF.

The chain is built from TRBV19 and TRBJ1-2; no firm D call. Germline V gene lookup returns CDR1 LNHDA and CDR2 SQIVND (reference sequence). This CDR3 contains 9 residues. V was shortened by 5 bases and J by 8 bases, with 3 bases between the two germline ends. CDR3: CASSPGYTF. The DNA for the CDR3 is TGTGCCAGTAGTCCAGGCTACACCTTC.

The chain carries TRBV29-1 and TRBJ2-5, with 9 bases that match TRBD2. The length of the CDR3 is 14 residues. The germline CDR1 and CDR2 sequences are SQVTM and ANQGSEA. V shed 3 bases, J shed 4 bases, and the junction held 6 bases outside the gene matches. CDR3 sequence reads: CSVERAGGGETQYF. The DNA of the CDR3 is TGCAGCGTTGAGAGAGCGGGAGGAGGAGAGACCCAGTACTTC.

The chain carries TRBV7-5 and TRBJ1-2. TRBV7-5 is shown as a pseudogene. The CDR3 runs 8 residues. The CDR3 DNA reads TGTGCCAGAACCCTAAGCACCTTC. It codes for CARTLSTF.

The genes are TRBV15 and TRBJ1-2, with a possible D match to TRBD1 (6 bases). Germline values: CDR1 LNHNV, CDR2 YYDKDF (reference sequence). The germline V and J ends were trimmed by 0 bases and 5 bases, with 10 bases remaining between them. The CDR3 contains 14 residues. The CDR3 DNA sequence: TGTGCCACCAGCAGAGATCCAGGACAGTATGGCTACACCTTC. Its translation is CATSRDPGQYGYTF.

The chain links TRBV11-2 to TRBJ2-7; possibly TRBD2 for D (6 bases). The V gene lost 0 bases and the J gene lost 7 bases, with 19 bases spanning the gap. This CDR3 contains 16 residues. The germline V gene has CDR1 SGHAT and CDR2 FQNNGV. DNA for the CDR3: TGTGCCAGCAGCTTAGATTTTGGGGTTGCGGGAAGGGAGCAGTACTTC. Encoded protein: CASSLDFGVAGREQYF.

This chain uses TRBV7-9 with TRBJ2-3; 8 bases line up with TRBD1. J lost 5 bases, V lost 2 bases, and 6 bases had no gene match. Germline assignment: CDR1 SEHNR and CDR2 FQNEAQ (reference sequence). The CDR3 loop spans 15 amino acids. The CDR3 is CASSLLRGQGDTQYF. Here the CDR3 DNA reads TGTGCCAGCAGCTTACTCAGGGGGCAGGGAGATACGCAGTATTTT.

The rearrangement uses TRBV12-2 and TRBJ1-1. TRBV12-2 is assigned pseudogene status. The CDR3 contains 16 residues. CDR3 nucleotide sequence: TGTGCAAGTCGCTTAGCGGCCCGGCGGAAGAACACTGAAGCTTTCTTT. Its translation: CASRLAARRKNTEAFF.

The chain links TRBV2 to TRBJ1-2; TRBD1 is a possible D gene (5 bases). The V end lost 6 bases, the J end lost 3 bases, and 14 bases lay between the germline ends. The germline V gene has CDR1 SNHLY and CDR2 FYNNEI. CDR3 length: 14 amino acids. Here the CDR3 reads CASRIRDFDYGYTF. DNA of the CDR3: TGTGCCAGCAGGATCAGGGATTTCGACTATGGCTACACCTTC. Full variable domain (remainder filled in from reference TRBV2 and TRBJ1-2): EPEVTQTPSHQVTQMGQEVILRCVPISNHLYFYWYRQILGQKVEFLVSFYNNEISEKSEIFDDQFSVERPDGSNFTLKIRSTKLEDSAMYFCASRIRDFDYGYTFGSGTRLTVV.

This chain connects TRBV19 to TRBJ2-2; D possibly corresponds to TRBD2 (5 bases). V shed 6 bases and J shed 2 bases, with 10 bases lying between them. CDR1 and CDR2 (germline): LNHDA, SQIVND (reference sequence). CDR3 length: 14 amino acids. The CDR3 nucleotides are TGTGCCAGTAGGCTAGCCCCTAACACCGGGGAGCTGTTTTTT. Its protein product is CASRLAPNTGELFF.

The gene calls are TRBV6-1 and TRBJ2-3, with D uncertain. The ends were cut back, 3 bases at V and 0 bases at J, with 7 bases in the middle. The CDR3 extends over 14 amino acids. Germline assignment: CDR1 MNHNS and CDR2 SASEGT. In nucleotides, the CDR3 is TGTGCCAGCAGTGATGCGTACAGCACAGATACGCAGTATTTT. This gives the protein CASSDAYSTDTQYF.

This clone was seen more than once but under ten times. This rearrangement joins TRBV6-1 to TRBJ1-2, with a weak D call TRBD1 (6 bases). This CDR3 region has 14 residues. V was clipped by 3 bases and J by 4 bases, with 12 bases between them. Germline assignment: CDR1 MNHNS and CDR2 SASEGT. The CDR3 sequence: CASSESGAPYGYTF. CDR3 DNA: TGTGCCAGCAGTGAGTCAGGGGCCCCCTATGGCTACACCTTC.